The present T cell receptor beta chain was sequenced within a study of blood T cell repertoires in COVID-19. Across the whole study: Both acute and convalescent COVID-19 samples were obtained from the United States, Italy and Spain. T cells, B-cell-depleted T cells, or PBMCs provided the cDNA or gDNA that served as material.

Seattle cases were enrolled at active infection and followed longitudinally. This CDR3 contains 15 residues. V lost 1 base and J 5 bases, leaving 13 bases between the germline ends. Germline CDR1 LGHNA, CDR2 YSLEER. Libraries were prepared by immunoSEQ multiplex PCR; TCRdb keeps only in-frame clonotypes and omits some of them. The sample lists 240,000 or so clones, 75% to 85% occurring once. This clonotype originated in a woman of 80 years or more with COVID-19, enrolled during active disease. This chain uses TRBV4-3 with TRBJ2-3; D is perhaps TRBD2 (5 bases). The sample consisted of peripheral blood. CDR3 region: CASSQVNSREDTQYF. CDR3 nucleotide sequence: TGCGCCAGCAGCCAAGTGAACTCACGGGAAGATACGCAGTATTTT.